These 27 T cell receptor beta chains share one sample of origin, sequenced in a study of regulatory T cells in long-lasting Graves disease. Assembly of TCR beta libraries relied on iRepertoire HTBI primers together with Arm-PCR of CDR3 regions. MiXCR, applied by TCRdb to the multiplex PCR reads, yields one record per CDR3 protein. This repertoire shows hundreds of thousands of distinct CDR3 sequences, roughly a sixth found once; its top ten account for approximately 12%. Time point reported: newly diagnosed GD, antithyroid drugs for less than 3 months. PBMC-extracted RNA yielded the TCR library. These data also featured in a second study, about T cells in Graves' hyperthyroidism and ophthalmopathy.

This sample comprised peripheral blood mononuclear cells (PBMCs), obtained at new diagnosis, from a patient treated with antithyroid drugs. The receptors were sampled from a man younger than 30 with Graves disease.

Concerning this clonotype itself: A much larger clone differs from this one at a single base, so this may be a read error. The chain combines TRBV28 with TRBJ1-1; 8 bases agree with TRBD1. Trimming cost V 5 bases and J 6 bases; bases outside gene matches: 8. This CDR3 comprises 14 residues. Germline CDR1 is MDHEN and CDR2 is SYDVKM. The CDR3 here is CASSPRTGHAEAFF. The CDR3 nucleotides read TGTGCCAGCAGTCCGCGGACAGGGCACGCTGAAGCTTTCTTT.

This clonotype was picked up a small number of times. DNA for the CDR3: TGCAGTGCTGTGGACGGGAGGGCAAACACAGATACGCAGTATTTT. Protein: CSAVDGRANTDTQYF. This chain connects TRBV20-1 to TRBJ2-3, with 8 nucleotides matching TRBD2. Germline V gene data show CDR1 as DFQATT and CDR2 as SNEGSKA (reference sequence). The V gene end was trimmed by 5 bases and the J gene end by 2 bases; junction bases not matched to a gene: 9. The CDR3 contains 15 residues.

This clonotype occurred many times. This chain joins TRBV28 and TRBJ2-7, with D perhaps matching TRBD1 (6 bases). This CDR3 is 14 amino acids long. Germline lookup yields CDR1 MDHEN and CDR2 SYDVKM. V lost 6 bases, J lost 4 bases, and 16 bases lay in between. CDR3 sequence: CASRGFGQNYEQYF. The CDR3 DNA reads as TGTGCCAGCAGAGGGTTTGGACAGAATTACGAGCAGTACTTC.

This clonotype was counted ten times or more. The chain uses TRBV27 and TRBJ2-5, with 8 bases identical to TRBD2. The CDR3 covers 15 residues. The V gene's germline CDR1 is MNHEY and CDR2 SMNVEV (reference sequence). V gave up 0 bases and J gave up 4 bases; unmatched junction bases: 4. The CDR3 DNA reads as TGTGCCAGCAGTTTATCAGCACTAGCGGTAGAGACCCAGTACTTC. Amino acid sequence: CASSLSALAVETQYF.

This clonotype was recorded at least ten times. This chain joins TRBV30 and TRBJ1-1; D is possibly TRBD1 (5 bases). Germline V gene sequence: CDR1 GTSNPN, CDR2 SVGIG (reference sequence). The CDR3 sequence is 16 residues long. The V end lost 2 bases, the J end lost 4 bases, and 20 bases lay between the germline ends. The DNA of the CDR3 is TGTGCCTGGAGTCTAAAGGTGACCAGGGACGGCACTGAAGCTTTCTTT. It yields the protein CAWSLKVTRDGTEAFF. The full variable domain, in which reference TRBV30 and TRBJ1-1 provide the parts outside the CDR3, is SQTIHQWPATLVQPVGSPLSLECTVEGTSNPNLYWYRQAAGRGLQLLFYSVGIGQISSEVPQNLSASRPQDRQFILSSKKLLLSDSGFYLCAWSLKVTRDGTEAFFGQGTRLTVV.

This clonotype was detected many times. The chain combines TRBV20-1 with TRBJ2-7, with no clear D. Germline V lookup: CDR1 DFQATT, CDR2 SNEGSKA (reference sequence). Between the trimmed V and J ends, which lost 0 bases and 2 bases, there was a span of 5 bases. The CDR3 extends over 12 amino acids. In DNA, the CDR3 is TGCAGTGCTAGAGAGGTTCCCTACGAGCAGTACTTC. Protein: CSAREVPYEQYF.

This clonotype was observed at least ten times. The CDR3 coding sequence is TGTGCCAGTTATCGGCTAGCGGGAGGAGGGAATGAGCAGTTCTTC. Translated: CASYRLAGGGNEQFF. This chain links TRBV6-1 with TRBJ2-1, with 11 nucleotides matching TRBD2. Germline assignment: CDR1 MNHNS and CDR2 SASEGT. The V gene end was trimmed by 9 bases and the J gene end by 7 bases; junction bases not matched to a gene: 11. This CDR3 contains 15 residues.

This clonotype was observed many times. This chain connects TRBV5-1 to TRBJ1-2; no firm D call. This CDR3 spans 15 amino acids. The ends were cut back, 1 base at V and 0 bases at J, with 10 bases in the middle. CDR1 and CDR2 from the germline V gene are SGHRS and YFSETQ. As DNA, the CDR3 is TGCGCCAGCAGCTTGTGGAGGGAGGCTAACTATGGCTACACCTTC. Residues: CASSLWREANYGYTF.

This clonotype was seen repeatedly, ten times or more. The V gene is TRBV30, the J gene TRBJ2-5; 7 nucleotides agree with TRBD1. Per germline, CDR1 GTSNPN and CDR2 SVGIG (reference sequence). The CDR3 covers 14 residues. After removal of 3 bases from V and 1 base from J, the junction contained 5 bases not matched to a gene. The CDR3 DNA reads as TGTGCCTGGAGGGCAGGGGGAAGCCAAGAGACCCAGTACTTC. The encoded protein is CAWRAGGSQETQYF.

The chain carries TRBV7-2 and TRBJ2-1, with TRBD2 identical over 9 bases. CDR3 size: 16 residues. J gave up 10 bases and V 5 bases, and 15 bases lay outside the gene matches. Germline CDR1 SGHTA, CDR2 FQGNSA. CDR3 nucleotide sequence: TGTGCCAGCAGCCCCGGCATTGGAGCGGGAGGCCTCGAGCAGTTCTTC. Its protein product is CASSPGIGAGGLEQFF. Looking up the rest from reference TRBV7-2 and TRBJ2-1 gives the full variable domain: GAGVSQSPSNKVTEKGKDVELRCDPISGHTALYWYRQSLGQGLEFLIYFQGNSAPDKSGLPSDRFSAERTGGSVSTLTIQRTQQEDSAVYLCASSPGIGAGGLEQFFGPGTRLTVL.

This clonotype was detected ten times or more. CDR3 amino acids: CASQHSNTEAFF. The CDR3 bases are TGTGCCTCCCAGCACTCGAACACTGAAGCTTTCTTT. V gene TRBV6-1 combines with J gene TRBJ1-1; D is uncertain. Per germline, CDR1 MNHNS and CDR2 SASEGT. The CDR3 consists of 12 residues. Deletions cut 11 bases from V and 1 base from J, with 11 bases between.

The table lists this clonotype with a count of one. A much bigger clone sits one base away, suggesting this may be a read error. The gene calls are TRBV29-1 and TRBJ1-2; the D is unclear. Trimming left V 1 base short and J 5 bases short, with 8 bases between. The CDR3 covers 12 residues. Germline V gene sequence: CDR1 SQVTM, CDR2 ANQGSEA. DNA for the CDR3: TGCAGCGTTGAAGGGGCGTATTATGGCTACACCTTC. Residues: CSVEGAYYGYTF.

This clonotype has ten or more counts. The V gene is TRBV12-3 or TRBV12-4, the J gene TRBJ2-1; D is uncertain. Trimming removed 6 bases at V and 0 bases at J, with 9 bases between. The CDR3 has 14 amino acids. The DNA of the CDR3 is TGTGCCAGCAGCCCCCAGAGCTCCTACAATGAGCAGTTCTTC. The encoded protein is CASSPQSSYNEQFF.

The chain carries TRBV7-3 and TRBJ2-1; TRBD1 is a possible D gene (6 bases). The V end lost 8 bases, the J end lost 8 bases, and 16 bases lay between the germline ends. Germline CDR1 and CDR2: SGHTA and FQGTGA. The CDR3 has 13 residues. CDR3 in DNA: TGTGCCAGCGGGGGCAGGGGTCGGGATGAGCAGTTCTTC. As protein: CASGGRGRDEQFF.

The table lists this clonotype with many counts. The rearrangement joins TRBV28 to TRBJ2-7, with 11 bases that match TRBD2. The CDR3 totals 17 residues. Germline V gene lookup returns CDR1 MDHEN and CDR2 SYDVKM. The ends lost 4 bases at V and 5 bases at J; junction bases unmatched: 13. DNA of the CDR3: TGTGCCAGCAGTTCACTGACCGGGACTAGCGGTTTCCACGAGCAGTACTTC. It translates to CASSSLTGTSGFHEQYF.

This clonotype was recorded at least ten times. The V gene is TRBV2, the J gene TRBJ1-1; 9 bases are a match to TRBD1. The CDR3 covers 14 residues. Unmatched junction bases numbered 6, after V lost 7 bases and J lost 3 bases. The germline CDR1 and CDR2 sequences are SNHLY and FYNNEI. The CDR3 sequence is CASTKQGAYTEAFF. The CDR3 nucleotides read TGTGCCAGCACCAAACAGGGGGCCTACACTGAAGCTTTCTTT. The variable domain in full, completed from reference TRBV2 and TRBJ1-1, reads EPEVTQTPSHQVTQMGQEVILRCVPISNHLYFYWYRQILGQKVEFLVSFYNNEISEKSEIFDDQFSVERPDGSNFTLKIRSTKLEDSAMYFCASTKQGAYTEAFFGQGTRLTVV.

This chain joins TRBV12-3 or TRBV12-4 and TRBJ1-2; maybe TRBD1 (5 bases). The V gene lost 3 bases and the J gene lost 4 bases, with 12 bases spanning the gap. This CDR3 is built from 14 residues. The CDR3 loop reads CASSFSGGGYGYTF. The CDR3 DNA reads TGTGCCAGCAGTTTTTCGGGGGGTGGCTATGGCTACACCTTC.

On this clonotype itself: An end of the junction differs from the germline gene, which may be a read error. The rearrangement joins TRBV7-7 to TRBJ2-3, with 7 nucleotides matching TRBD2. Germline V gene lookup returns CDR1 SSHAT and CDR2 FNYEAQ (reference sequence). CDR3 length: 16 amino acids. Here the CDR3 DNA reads TGTGCTAGCAGCCAAGAGGCCGGGAGGACCCCAGATACGCAGTATTTT. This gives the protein CASSQEAGRTPDTQYF.

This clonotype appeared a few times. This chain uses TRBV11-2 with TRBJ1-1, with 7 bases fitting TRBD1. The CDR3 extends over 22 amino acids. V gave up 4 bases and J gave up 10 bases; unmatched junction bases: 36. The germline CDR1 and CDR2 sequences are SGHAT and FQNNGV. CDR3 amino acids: CASSSPSETGNIPLFNLHSAFF. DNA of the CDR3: TGTGCCAGCAGCTCTCCCTCTGAGACAGGGAATATACCCCTATTTAACCTTCATTCAGCTTTCTTT.

The CDR3 is CASSASGLISHNEQFF. As DNA, the CDR3 is TGTGCCAGCAGCGCCTCCGGGCTTATAAGCCACAATGAGCAGTTCTTC. The V gene is TRBV9, the J gene TRBJ2-1, with D uncertain. CDR1 and CDR2 from the germline V gene are SGDLS and YYNGEE. The V gene lost 3 bases and the J gene lost 5 bases, with 18 bases spanning the gap. The CDR3 has 16 residues.

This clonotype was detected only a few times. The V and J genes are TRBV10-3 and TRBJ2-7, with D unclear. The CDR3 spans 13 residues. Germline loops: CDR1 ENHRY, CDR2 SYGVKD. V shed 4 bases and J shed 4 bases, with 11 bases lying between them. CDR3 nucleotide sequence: TGTGCCATCAGTGGCGGCAGTGAGTACGAGCAGTACTTC. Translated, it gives CAISGGSEYEQYF.

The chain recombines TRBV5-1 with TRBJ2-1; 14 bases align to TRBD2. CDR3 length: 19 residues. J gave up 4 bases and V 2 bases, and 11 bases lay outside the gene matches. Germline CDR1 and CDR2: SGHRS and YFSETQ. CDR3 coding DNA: TGCGCCAGCAGCTTAACCCATAGACTAGCGGGAGGGCCGTACAATGAGCAGTTCTTC. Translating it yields CASSLTHRLAGGPYNEQFF.

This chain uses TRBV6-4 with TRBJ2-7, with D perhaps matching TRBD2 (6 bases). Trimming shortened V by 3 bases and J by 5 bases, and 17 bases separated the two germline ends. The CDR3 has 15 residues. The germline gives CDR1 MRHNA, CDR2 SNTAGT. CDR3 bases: TGTGCCAGCAGTGATATGGCGGGGTGGACTCACGAGCAGTACTTC. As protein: CASSDMAGWTHEQYF.

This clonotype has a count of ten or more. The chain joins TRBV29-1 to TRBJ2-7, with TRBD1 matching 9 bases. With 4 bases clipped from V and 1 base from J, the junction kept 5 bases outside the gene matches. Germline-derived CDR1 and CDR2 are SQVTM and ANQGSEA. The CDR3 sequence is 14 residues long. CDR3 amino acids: CSVVRGQGSYEQYF. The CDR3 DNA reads TGCAGCGTTGTTCGGGGACAGGGTTCCTACGAGCAGTACTTC.

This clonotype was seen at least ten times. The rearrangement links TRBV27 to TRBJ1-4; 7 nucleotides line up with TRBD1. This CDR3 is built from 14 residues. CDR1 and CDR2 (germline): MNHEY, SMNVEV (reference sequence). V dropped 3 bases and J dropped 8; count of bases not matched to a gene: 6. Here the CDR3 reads CASSLTGPREKLFF. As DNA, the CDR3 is TGTGCCAGCAGTTTGACAGGGCCTCGGGAAAAACTGTTTTTT. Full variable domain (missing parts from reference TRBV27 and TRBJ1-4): EAQVTQNPRYLITVTGKKLTVTCSQNMNHEYMSWYRQDPGLGLRQIYYSMNVEVTDKGDVPEGYKVSRKEKRNFPLILESPSPNQTSLYFCASSLTGPREKLFFGSGTQLSVL.

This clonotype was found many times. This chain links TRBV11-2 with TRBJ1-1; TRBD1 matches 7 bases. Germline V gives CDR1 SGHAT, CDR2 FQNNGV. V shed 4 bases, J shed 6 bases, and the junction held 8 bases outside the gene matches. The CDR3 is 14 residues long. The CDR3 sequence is CASSSQQGYSEAFF. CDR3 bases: TGTGCCAGCAGCTCCCAACAGGGGTATTCTGAAGCTTTCTTT.

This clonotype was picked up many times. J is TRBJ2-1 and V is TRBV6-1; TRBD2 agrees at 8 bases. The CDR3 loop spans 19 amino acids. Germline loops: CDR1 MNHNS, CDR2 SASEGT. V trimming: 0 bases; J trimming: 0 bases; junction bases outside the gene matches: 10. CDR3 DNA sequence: TGTGCCAGCAGTGAAGCGGGTAGCGGGGAGGTCCCCTCCTACAATGAGCAGTTCTTC. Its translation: CASSEAGSGEVPSYNEQFF.